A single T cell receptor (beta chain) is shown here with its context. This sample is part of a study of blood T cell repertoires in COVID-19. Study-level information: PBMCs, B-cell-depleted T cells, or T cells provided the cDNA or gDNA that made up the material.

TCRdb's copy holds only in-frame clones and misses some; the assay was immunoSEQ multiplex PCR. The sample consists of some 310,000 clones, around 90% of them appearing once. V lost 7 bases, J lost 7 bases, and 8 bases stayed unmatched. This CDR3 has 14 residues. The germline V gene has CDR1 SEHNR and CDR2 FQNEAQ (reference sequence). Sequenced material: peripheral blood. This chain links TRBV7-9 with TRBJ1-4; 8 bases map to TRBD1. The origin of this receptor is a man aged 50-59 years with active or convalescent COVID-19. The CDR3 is CASTPTGVGEKLFF. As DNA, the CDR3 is TGTGCCAGCACCCCGACAGGGGTGGGTGAAAAACTGTTTTTT.